This T cell receptor beta chain derives from a study of cytomegalovirus exposure and HLA in healthy donors (dated by TCRdb to 2015 to 2018). In the study overall: In an earlier analysis of around 540 of the donors, 276 Gb of sequence data and 100 million or so unique TCR beta sequences from roughly 190 million T cells were reported. An early release covering 550 to 700 HLA-typed donors comprised about 300 gigabases of sequencing data and roughly 86 million unique TCR sequences. The genetic ancestry cluster associated with self-reported Caucasian donors included about 84% of the 398 genotyped donors. The aim of the study was to test whether cataloging public T cell receptors could identify signatures of past pathogen exposure. The study used immunosequencing to profile the T cell repertoires of 670 or so subjects and linked those repertoires to cytomegalovirus serostatus. Along with the roughly 670-subject first cohort, a separate validation cohort of over a hundred different subjects was used. High-throughput TCR immunosequencing, statistical association of individual TCRs with disease status, and machine learning were combined to predict cytomegalovirus infection status. A later analysis re-analyzed previously published TCR beta repertoires from approximately 700 donors and added high-resolution HLA genotyping to study TCR occurrence patterns. Rather than drawing on any new phenotypic data, the later analysis identified candidate immune exposures from TCR beta sequences and the way those sequences occurred across donors. To decide whether each TCR beta V gene segment behaved as functional or pseudogenic, an earlier analysis of several hundred of the donors relied on high-throughput TCR beta sequencing. Donor age, sex, ethnicity and CMV serostatus were compiled together with the repertoire data. In a later genetic analysis, genome-wide SNP genotypes for about 65% of the roughly 700 donors were used, and that subset was treated as a discovery cohort. All discovery cohort repertoires had been generated using a single sequencing platform. HLA typing included class I and class II loci at four-digit resolution. Typing coverage varied by locus: roughly 629-630 donors for A, B, C, DRB1 and DQB1; roughly 520 for DQA1; around 610 for DPA1; fewer than 480 for DPB1. Roughly five DR-DQ haplotypes were treated as single units for association and clustering because of strong linkage in the cohort. On average, roughly 250,000 unique TCR beta nucleotide sequences were sequenced per donor among a few hundred genotyped donors of the cohort, with around 19% of those sequences being non-productive.

Library prep was done by the immunoSEQ multiplex PCR assay. A mixture of 60 forward primers for TCR Vbeta segments and 13 reverse primers for TCR Jbeta segments was used in the multiplex PCR. The CDR3 region of rearranged TCR beta genes was amplified from genomic DNA by a multiplex PCR assay. The amplified TCR beta libraries were sequenced on the Illumina HiSeq System as 87-base-pair reads. For the original study's pipeline: Across the 700 or so repertoires, a later analysis counted tens of millions of unique TCR beta chains, roughly 11 million of which were shared by at least two donors. To remove PCR and sequencing errors, raw reads were error-corrected and collapsed into unique sequences using a nearest-neighbor algorithm that merged closely related sequences. CDR3 sequences were aligned to IMGT reference sequences to assign V, D and J gene segments. For a sequence to be retained, a match of at least six nucleotides was required to both a V gene segment and a J gene segment. Rearrangements were classified as productive when the CDR3 lacked stop codons and remained in frame with V and J, and all other rearrangements were classified as non-productive. Following IMGT convention, CDR3 was defined as the stretch from the second conserved V-encoded cysteine to the conserved J-encoded phenylalanine. Sequences without an unambiguous match to a single V gene segment were excluded from the earlier analysis of approximately 600 of the donors. An earlier analysis of around 600 of the donors classified V segments as functional when productive rearrangements were above 56.7% and as segregating when the standard deviation between donors was above 5%. To diagnose cytomegalovirus status from the catalog of TCR beta chain sequences, a statistical classification framework was built. In a later analysis, TCR nucleotide sequences were compared against IMGT/GENE-DB human TR gene sequences so that V and J genes could be assigned. Using the TCRdist pipeline, a later analysis assigned CDR3 sequences along with most-parsimonious VDJ recombination scenarios. In a later analysis, each TCR beta chain was defined by its CDR3 amino acid sequence together with its V-gene family, and reads without a unique V-gene family were excluded. In a later analysis, approximately 590 highly shared, low-generation-probability nucleotide sequences were removed to address suspected cross-contamination and a sequencing artifact. In a later analysis, a clonal expansion index for each public chain was calculated from normalized within-repertoire ranks of inferred template counts. Generation probabilities in a later analysis came from a VDJ recombination model fitted to out-of-frame rearrangements, and those results were checked against IGoR. A later analysis scored TCR-TCR, TCR-HLA and TCR-CMV co-occurrence with hypergeometric tests, applying a repertoire-size bias correction to TCR pairs. To estimate false discovery rates, a later analysis permuted the HLA or CMV assignments 20 times. A later analysis grouped co-occurring TCRs with DBSCAN, adding TCRdist sequence similarity when clustering within HLA-allele-positive subsets. Repertoires with fewer than 30,000 or more than 120,000 public chains were left out of co-occurrence clustering, as were five repertoires with anomalous nucleotide sharing. The immuneACCESS repertoire file appears here via TCRdb, limited to in-frame rearrangements. These files lack a portion of the clones; in checked studies, under half of the deficit traces to unresolved V genes, and the cause of the others is not known. V and J calls and clone size are as listed in that table; D and trimming were resolved from the DNA. The sample contains 140,000 to 150,000 clones, 65% to 85% of them found a single time. Clones ranked in the top ten supply 6.5% to 9% of the sample.

Remarks on this clone: It has no known antigen specificity. No base qualities exist here, and no much larger clone lies one base off it.

Overall results and qualifications from the work: The 87-base-pair reads could not distinguish some IMGT-functional V segments, including TRBV6-2 and TRBV6-3, so those segments were excluded. Correlated functional status among segregating V segments might be attributable to linkage disequilibrium, but an unknown experimental factor could not be ruled out. A cluster of highly shared sequence variants was judged likely to represent a technical artifact of the sequencing pipeline. Immune exposure information for the cohort was limited to CMV serostatus. A later genetic analysis associated a missense DCLRE1C variant with V-gene and J-gene trimming of TCR beta chains, and an independent cohort replicated the association. A later analysis reported that several top co-occurrence clusters appeared linked to parvovirus B19, influenza, CMV and Epstein-Barr virus. Some 15 rarely observed V segments, including chromosome 9 orphons, were excluded from the earlier analysis of about 500 of the donors because counts were too low. Compared with equally common non-associated chains, HLA-associated TCR beta chains in a later analysis were more clonally expanded and had lower generation probabilities. The presence/absence analyses assumed that sequencing depth was roughly uniform across donors, and that assumption may not be true. While some public TCRs were present in many individuals, most TCR sequences turned up only very rarely across donors. Cytomegalovirus status was reported to be diagnosed by the classifier with high specificity and sensitivity in both the original and validation cohorts. Because HLA typing was missing for some donors at each locus, association tests included only the typed subset. A further reported finding was that TCR beta sequences accurately predicted the HLA-A and HLA-B alleles for most subjects in the first cohort. The authors suggested that the approach could potentially be generalized to other disease states and immunological phenotypes. In an earlier analysis of 587 of the donors, most TCR beta V segments appeared in productive rearrangements about 87% or about 30% of the time, broadly matching IMGT annotations. Most CMV-associated TCR beta chains appeared to be HLA-restricted in a later analysis, and the HLA associations seemed to be driven largely by CMV exposure. In vitro tests confirmed that a few of the cytomegalovirus-associated TCR beta chains recognize cytomegalovirus antigens. The study listed 150 to 200 TCR beta chains as associated with cytomegalovirus. Strong co-occurrence of HLA alleles, especially DR and DQ, made assigning TCR associations to individual alleles difficult. Specific HLA alleles were associated with 15,000 to 20,000 TCR beta sequences at a false discovery rate of 0.05 in a later analysis. This cohort had only TCR beta chains sequenced, and the lack of alpha or paired-chain data limited which features could be detected. In a later genetic analysis, fewer N-insertions in productive TCRs were reported among donors in an Asian-associated ancestry cluster than the approximately 670-donor mean. A later analysis found that TCR association rates varied across HLA loci, with DRB1 alleles showing the most associated TCRs and HLA-C alleles the fewest.

Based on the germline V gene (reference sequence), the CDR1 and CDR2 sequences are SEHNR and FQNEAQ. Measured from the cysteine to the phenylalanine, the CDR3 is 13 residues long. Solely the CDR3 DNA is kept, with 39 bases framed from the first base. In total, just over 650 healthy bone marrow donors made up the cohort. At the time of sampling, all cohort members were nominally healthy, though unrecorded immune exposures were likely present. The donor tested CMV seronegative, placing the donor among the 300 to 450 seronegative members of the cohort. Every donor gave a peripheral blood sample, and the peripheral blood mononuclear cells from that sample were used for TCR beta sequencing. Genomic DNA was extracted from the blood cell samples with the Qiagen DNeasy Blood Extraction Kit.

Rearrangement joined TRBV7-9 to TRBJ2-5, and the D gene may be TRBD1, 6 bases matching. Near its end, the DNA agrees better with TRBJ2-7, so the J call may be wrong. This clonotype was sampled from a man aged 25 to 40 in good health and CMV-seronegative. The sequencing input was PBMCs. At the DNA level, the sequence is TGTGCCAGCAGCCCCGACAGGAACTACGAGCAGTACTTC. The translation is CASSPDRNYEQYF.